The 23 T cell receptor beta chains reported below all come from one sample, sequenced in a study of metastatic and nonmetastatic thyroid tumors. No patient had received any treatment before thyroid surgery. Via MiXCR, TCRdb re-called the PCR reads. The table has about 18,000 clones, about a third seen once. Sample: tumor tissue. The receptors were sampled from a male donor with papillary thyroid cancer or a benign thyroid nodule (not recorded which). Some clones in this sample may be carry-over from other donors' samples.

Points on this clone: Here the CDR3 omits its conserved ending phenylalanine or tryptophan, so a read error is the likely source. The genes are TRBV12-3 or TRBV12-4 and TRBJ2-7, with D unresolved. V lost 7 bases and J lost 5, with 15 bases in between. CDR3 length: 13 amino acids. The CDR3 nucleotides are TGTGCCAGCATCGAAACGACCGAGAACGAGCAGTACCTC. Translation: CASIETTENEQYL.

This clone was picked up one time. The chain carries TRBV12-5 and TRBJ2-2; 15 nucleotides agree with TRBD2. The CDR3 runs 20 residues. J was trimmed by 0 bases and V by 4 bases; bases with no gene match: 9. Germline V gene data show CDR1 as LGHNT and CDR2 as FRNRAP. CDR3 nucleotide sequence: TGTGCTAGTGGTTCTCCGGGACTAGCGGGGGGTCGCGCGAACACCGGGGAGCTGTTTTTT. This encodes CASGSPGLAGGRANTGELFF.

A remark on this clone: The junction shows a germline mismatch at one end, possibly a read error. The gene calls are TRBV11-1 and TRBJ2-7; D possibly corresponds to TRBD1 (6 bases). This CDR3 has 16 residues. Germline CDR1 and CDR2: SGHAT and FQDESV (reference sequence). CDR3 in amino acids: CASSRLPTGIAYEHYF. The CDR3 coding sequence is TGTGCCAGCAGCCGTCTTCCGACAGGCATCGCCTACGAGCATTACTTC.

About this clone itself: Mismatch with germline at one junction end may stem from a read error. This chain uses TRBV7-2 with TRBJ1-1; D is unclear. This CDR3 region has 14 residues. The germline V gene encodes CDR1 SGHTA and CDR2 FQGNSA. Here the CDR3 DNA reads TGTGCCAGCAGCGAGGTAGGTGGGTGCACTCAAGCTTTCTTT. It encodes CASSEVGGCTQAFF.

This clone was counted a few times. V usage is TRBV5-1 and J usage is TRBJ2-1, with D perhaps TRBD1 (5 bases). The V gene's germline CDR1 is SGHRS and CDR2 YFSETQ. CDR3 size: 16 residues. V dropped 2 bases and J dropped 7 bases, with 19 bases sitting between them. CDR3 sequence: CASSLEQVVRSNEQFF. CDR3 coding DNA: TGCGCCAGCAGCTTAGAACAGGTGGTCCGGAGTAATGAGCAGTTCTTC. Drawing the rest from reference TRBV5-1 and TRBJ2-1, the complete variable domain is KAGVTQTPRYLIKTRGQQVTLSCSPISGHRSVSWYQQTPGQGLQFLFEYFSETQRNKGNFPGRFSGRQFSNSRSEMNVSTLELGDSALYLCASSLEQVVRSNEQFFGPGTRLTVL.

This sequence joins TRBV20-1 and TRBJ2-7; D could derive from TRBD1 or TRBD2 (6 bases each). From germline, CDR1 is DFQATT and CDR2 SNEGSKA (reference sequence). The ends were cut back, 0 bases at V and 3 bases at J, with 12 bases in the middle. The CDR3 extends over 14 amino acids. The DNA for the CDR3 is TGCAGTGCTAGAGATGCGGGGACATACTACGAGCAGTACTTC. It translates to CSARDAGTYYEQYF.

This sequence joins TRBV7-8 and TRBJ1-2, with TRBD1 as a possible D gene (6 bases). V was trimmed by 2 bases and J by 2 bases, leaving 12 bases between them. The CDR3 consists of 15 residues. Germline V gene lookup returns CDR1 SGHVS and CDR2 FQNEAQ. DNA for the CDR3: TGTGCCAGCAGCTTAAAGAGGGACATGAACTATGGCTACACCTTC. Its translation: CASSLKRDMNYGYTF.

The genes are TRBV20-1 and TRBJ1-4; D gene uncertain. The CDR3 is 14 amino acids. Germline CDR1 DFQATT, CDR2 SNEGSKA (reference sequence). As DNA, the CDR3 is TGCACTGCCAAGACGGGCCCTTCTTATGAAAAACTGTTTTTT. Translation: CTAKTGPSYEKLFF.

As regards this clone: Germline and junction disagree at one end, which may indicate a read error. The chain recombines TRBV6-8 with TRBJ2-4, with 9 bases lining up with TRBD2. CDR1 and CDR2 (germline): MNHGY, SAAAGT. The CDR3 is 18 amino acids. CDR3 region: CDSSYGALAGLAKNIQYF. CDR3 sequence (DNA): TGTGACAGCAGTTACGGGGCTCTAGCGGGACTCGCCAAAAACATTCAGTACTTC.

Notes on this clone: The final CDR3 position lacks the conserved phenylalanine or tryptophan, pointing to a likely read error. The rearrangement joins TRBV6-5 to TRBJ2-3; D gene uncertain. The CDR3 is 12 amino acids. Trimming left V 4 bases short and J 5 bases short, with 7 bases between. CDR1 is MNHEY, CDR2 SVGAGI, per germline. This CDR3 is CASSSAQDTQYV. The CDR3 nucleotides read TGTGCCAGCAGTTCCGCACAAGATACGCAGTATGTA.

Only a few counts were recorded for this clone. The J gene is TRBJ2-1, the V gene TRBV6-2 or TRBV6-3; D call uncertain. V was cut by 3 bases and J by 5 bases, with 5 bases left in between. The CDR3 runs 12 residues. CDR1 is MNHEY, CDR2 SVGEGT, per germline. The CDR3 sequence: CASSYRDNEQFF. The CDR3, as DNA: TGTGCCAGCAGTTATCGAGACAATGAGCAGTTCTTC.

With respect to this clone: A read error may account for a junction end that differs from germline. The rearrangement links TRBV28 to TRBJ1-2, with D possibly being TRBD1 (6 bases). The CDR3 extends over 16 amino acids. Germline V gene data show CDR1 as MDHEN and CDR2 as SYDVKM. CDR3 nucleotide sequence: TGTCCCAGCAGTCCCCCTGGCGGGGGCCAGAGGGAAGGCTACACCTTC. Translated, it gives CPSSPPGGGQREGYTF.

This clone appeared a few times. The rearrangement links TRBV27 to TRBJ2-2; TRBD1 aligns across 8 bases. Germline V gene sequence: CDR1 MNHEY, CDR2 SMNVEV (reference sequence). The CDR3 loop spans 14 amino acids. Trimming removed 10 bases from V and 2 bases from J; junction bases left unmatched: 6. The DNA for the CDR3 is TGTGCCACCATGACAGGGGTCAACACCGGGGAGCTGTTTTTT. Its protein product is CATMTGVNTGELFF.

This clone occurred a few times. The CDR3 coding sequence is TGTGCCAGCAGTCCATCCCAAGCCAGATACTACGAGCAGTACTTC. It is translated as CASSPSQARYYEQYF. The chain combines TRBV28 with TRBJ2-7; D gene ambiguous. Germline V gives CDR1 MDHEN, CDR2 SYDVKM. Trimming took off 5 bases at V and 3 bases at J, with 17 bases between the two ends. The CDR3 consists of 15 residues.

The rearrangement links TRBV2 to TRBJ2-5, with D tentatively TRBD1 (5 bases). The V end lost 11 bases, the J end lost 1 base, and 17 bases lay between the germline ends. Germline loops: CDR1 SNHLY, CDR2 FYNNEI. The CDR3 contains 14 residues. The CDR3 reads CACTGRTVQETQYF. The CDR3 nucleotides read TGTGCCTGCACAGGTAGGACGGTCCAAGAGACCCAGTACTTC.

This clone was seen a handful of times. The V gene is TRBV2, the J gene TRBJ1-4; 7 bases are a match to TRBD1. With 4 bases clipped from V and 4 bases from J, the junction kept 3 bases outside the gene matches. CDR1 SNHLY and CDR2 FYNNEI come from the germline V gene. The CDR3 loop spans 14 amino acids. The CDR3 DNA reads TGTGCCAGCAGTGTACAGGGGCGTAATGAAAAACTGTTTTTT. Amino acid sequence: CASSVQGRNEKLFF.

This chain joins TRBV5-1 and TRBJ2-7, with D possibly being TRBD1 (5 bases). CDR3 length equals 14 residues. Germline assignment: CDR1 SGHRS and CDR2 YFSETQ. V lost 0 bases and J lost 2, with 9 bases in between. The CDR3 here is CASSLEGAAYEQYF. The DNA of the CDR3 is TGCGCCAGCAGCTTGGAAGGGGCCGCCTACGAGCAGTACTTC.

This clone rates as large. CDR3 in DNA: TGTGCCAGCAGTTCCGGGACTAGCGGGTTCTACGAGCAGTACTTC. It is translated as CASSSGTSGFYEQYF. The V call is TRBV28, the J call TRBJ2-7; TRBD2 matches 12 bases. This CDR3 is built from 15 residues. The V and J ends lost 4 bases and 3 bases, in that order; junction bases with no gene match: 4. CDR1 is MDHEN, CDR2 SYDVKM, per germline. The variable domain in full, with the rest retrieved from reference TRBV28 and TRBJ2-7, is DVKVTQSSRYLVKRTGEKVFLECVQDMDHENMFWYRQDPGLGLRLIYFSYDVKMKEKGDIPEGYSVSREKKERFSLILESASTNQTSMYLCASSSGTSGFYEQYFGPGTRLTVT.

The genes are TRBV6-1 and TRBJ1-4, with D hard to call. This CDR3 has 12 amino acids. V was trimmed by 7 bases and J by 7 bases, leaving 10 bases between them. In germline, CDR1 is MNHNS, CDR2 SASEGT. For the CDR3, the DNA is TGTGCCAGCAAGGATGCGGGTGAAAAACTGTTTTTT. Protein: CASKDAGEKLFF.

Many counts were recorded for this clone. V gene TRBV6-4 combines with J gene TRBJ2-3, with 10 nucleotides matching TRBD2. Unmatched junction bases numbered 4, after V lost 2 bases and J lost 5 bases. Germline V gene data show CDR1 as MRHNA and CDR2 as SNTAGT. The CDR3 covers 15 residues. The CDR3 DNA reads as TGTGCCAGCAGTGACGAGGCTAGCGGGAGAGATACGCAGTATTTT. Its translation: CASSDEASGRDTQYF.

Of note for this clone: One end of the junction varies from germline; a read error may be responsible. The chain has TRBV27 and TRBJ2-3; 10 nucleotides match TRBD2. This CDR3 has 17 amino acids. Germline V gene data show CDR1 as MNHEY and CDR2 as SMNVEV (reference sequence). CDR3 residues: CASSLARTSGLTDTQYF. The DNA of the CDR3 is TGTGCCAGCAGTTTAGCGCGGACTAGCGGCCTCACAGATACCCAGTATTTT.

This CDR3 reads CASSYQGETQYF. The CDR3 DNA reads TGTGCCAGCAGTTACCAGGGAGAGACCCAGTACTTC. The chain has TRBV6-2 or TRBV6-3 and TRBJ2-5, with D perhaps TRBD1 (5 bases). Per the germline V gene, CDR1 is MNHEY and CDR2 is SVGEGT. The V gene lost 2 bases and the J gene lost 4 bases, with 5 bases spanning the gap. CDR3 length: 12 residues.

In its sample, this clone ranks as large. The chain joins TRBV2 to TRBJ2-7; D not resolved. Deletions cut 10 bases from V and 0 bases from J, with 19 bases between. The germline gives CDR1 SNHLY, CDR2 FYNNEI. This CDR3 contains 15 residues. In DNA, the CDR3 is TGTGCCATCAAGTTGATGGCGGTGAGCTCCTACGAGCAGTACTTC. Translated, it gives CAIKLMAVSSYEQYF.